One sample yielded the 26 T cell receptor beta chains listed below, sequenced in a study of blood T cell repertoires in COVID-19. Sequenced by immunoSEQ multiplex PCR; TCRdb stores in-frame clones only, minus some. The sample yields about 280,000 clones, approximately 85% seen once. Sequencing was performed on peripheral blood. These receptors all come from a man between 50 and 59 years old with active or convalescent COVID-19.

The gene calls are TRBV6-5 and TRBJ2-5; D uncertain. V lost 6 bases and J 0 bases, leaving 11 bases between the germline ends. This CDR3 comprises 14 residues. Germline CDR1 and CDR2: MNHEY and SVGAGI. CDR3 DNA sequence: TGTGCCAGCAGAGATTCAAACAACCAAGAGACCCAGTACTTC. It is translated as CASRDSNNQETQYF.

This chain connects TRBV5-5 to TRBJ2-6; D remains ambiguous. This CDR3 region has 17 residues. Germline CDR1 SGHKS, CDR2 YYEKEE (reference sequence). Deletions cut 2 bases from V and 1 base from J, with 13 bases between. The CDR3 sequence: CASSFTSAPSGANVLTF. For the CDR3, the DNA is TGTGCCAGCAGCTTTACCAGCGCCCCTTCTGGGGCCAACGTCCTGACTTTC.

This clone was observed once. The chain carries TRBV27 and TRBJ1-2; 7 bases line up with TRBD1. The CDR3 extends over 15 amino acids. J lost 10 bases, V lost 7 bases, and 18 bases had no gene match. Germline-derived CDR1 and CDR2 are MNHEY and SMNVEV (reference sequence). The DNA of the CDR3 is TGTGCCAGCACCCTCCACGGAGGACAGGAGCCGTCCTACACCTTC. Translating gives CASTLHGGQEPSYTF.

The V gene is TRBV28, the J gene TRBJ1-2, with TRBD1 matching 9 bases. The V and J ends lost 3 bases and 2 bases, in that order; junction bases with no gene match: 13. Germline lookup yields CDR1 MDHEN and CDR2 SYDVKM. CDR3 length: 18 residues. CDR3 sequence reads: CASSFPGQGIPENYGYTF. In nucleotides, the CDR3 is TGTGCCAGCAGTTTCCCCGGACAGGGGATCCCTGAAAACTATGGCTACACCTTC.

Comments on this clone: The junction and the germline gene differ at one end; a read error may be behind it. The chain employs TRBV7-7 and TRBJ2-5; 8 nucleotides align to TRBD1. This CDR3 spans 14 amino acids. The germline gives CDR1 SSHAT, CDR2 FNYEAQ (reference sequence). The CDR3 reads CASSLETGAETQYF. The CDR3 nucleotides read TGTGCTAGCAGCTTAGAGACAGGGGCTGAGACCCAGTACTTC. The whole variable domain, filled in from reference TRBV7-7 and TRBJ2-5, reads GAGVSQSPRYKVTKRGQDVTLRCDPISSHATLYWYQQALGQGPEFLTYFNYEAQPDKSGLPSDRFSAERPEGSISTLTIQRTEQRDSAMYRCASSLETGAETQYFGPGTRLLVL.

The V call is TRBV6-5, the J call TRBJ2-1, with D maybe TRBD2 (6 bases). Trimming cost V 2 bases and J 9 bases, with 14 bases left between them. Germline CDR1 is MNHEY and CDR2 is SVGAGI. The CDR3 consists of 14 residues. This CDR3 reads CASSYVPRGGEQFF. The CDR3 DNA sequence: TGTGCCAGCAGTTACGTTCCAAGGGGAGGTGAGCAGTTCTTC.

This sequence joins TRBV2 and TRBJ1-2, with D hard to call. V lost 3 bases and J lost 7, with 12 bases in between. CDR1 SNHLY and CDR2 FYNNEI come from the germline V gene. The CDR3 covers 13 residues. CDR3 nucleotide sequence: TGTGCCAGCAGTGATAAGGGAGTGCTTGGCTACACCTTC. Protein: CASSDKGVLGYTF. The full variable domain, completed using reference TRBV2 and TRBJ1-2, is EPEVTQTPSHQVTQMGQEVILRCVPISNHLYFYWYRQILGQKVEFLVSFYNNEISEKSEIFDDQFSVERPDGSNFTLKIRSTKLEDSAMYFCASSDKGVLGYTFGSGTRLTVV.

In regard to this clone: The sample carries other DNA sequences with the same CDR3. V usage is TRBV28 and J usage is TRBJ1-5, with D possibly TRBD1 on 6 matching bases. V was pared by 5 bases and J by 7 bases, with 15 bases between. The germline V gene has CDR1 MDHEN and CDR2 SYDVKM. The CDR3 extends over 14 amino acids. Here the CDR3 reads CASSLGGGGQPQHF. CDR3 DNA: TGTGCCAGCAGTCTCGGGGGGGGCGGCCAGCCCCAGCATTTT.

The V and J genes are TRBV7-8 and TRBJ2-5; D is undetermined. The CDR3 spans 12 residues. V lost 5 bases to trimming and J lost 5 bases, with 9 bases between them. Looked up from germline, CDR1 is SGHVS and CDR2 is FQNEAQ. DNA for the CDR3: TGTGCCAGCAGCCTGAGATATGAGACCCAGTACTTC. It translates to CASSLRYETQYF.

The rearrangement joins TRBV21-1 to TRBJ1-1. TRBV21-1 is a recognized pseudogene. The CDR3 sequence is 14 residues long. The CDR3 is CASSKAMALAQAFF. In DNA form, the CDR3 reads TGTGCCAGCAGCAAAGCGATGGCACTAGCTCAAGCTTTCTTT.

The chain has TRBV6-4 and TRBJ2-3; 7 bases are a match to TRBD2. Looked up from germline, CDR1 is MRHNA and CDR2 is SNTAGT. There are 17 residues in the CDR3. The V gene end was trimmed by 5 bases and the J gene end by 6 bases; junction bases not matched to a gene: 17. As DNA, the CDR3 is TGTGCCAGCAGTCCCGGACTGTTCGCCCTCGGGGGGGATACGCAGTATTTT. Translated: CASSPGLFALGGDTQYF.

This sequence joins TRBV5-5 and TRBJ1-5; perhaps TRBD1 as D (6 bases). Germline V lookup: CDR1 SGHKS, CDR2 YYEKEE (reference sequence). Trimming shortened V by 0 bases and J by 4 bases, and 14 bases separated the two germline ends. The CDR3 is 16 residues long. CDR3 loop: CASSLGQGTVNQPQHF. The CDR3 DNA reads TGTGCCAGCAGCTTGGGTCAGGGGACGGTAAATCAGCCCCAGCATTTT.

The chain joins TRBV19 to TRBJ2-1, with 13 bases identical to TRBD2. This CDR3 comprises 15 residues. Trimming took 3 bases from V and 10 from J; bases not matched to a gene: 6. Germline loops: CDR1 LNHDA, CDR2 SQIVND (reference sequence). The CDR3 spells CASSIGGLAGFEQFF. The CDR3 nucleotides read TGTGCCAGTAGTATCGGGGGACTAGCGGGATTCGAGCAGTTCTTC.

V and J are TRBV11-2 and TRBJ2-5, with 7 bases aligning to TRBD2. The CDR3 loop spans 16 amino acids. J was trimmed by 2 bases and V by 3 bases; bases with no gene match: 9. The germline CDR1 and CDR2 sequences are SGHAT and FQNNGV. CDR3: CASSLVGGSPQETQYF. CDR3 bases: TGTGCCAGCAGCTTGGTTGGCGGGAGTCCACAAGAGACCCAGTACTTC.

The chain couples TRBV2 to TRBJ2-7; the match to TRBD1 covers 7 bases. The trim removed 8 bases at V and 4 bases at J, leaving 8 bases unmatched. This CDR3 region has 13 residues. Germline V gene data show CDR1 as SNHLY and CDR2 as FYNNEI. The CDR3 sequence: CASAGTVPYEQYF. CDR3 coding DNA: TGTGCCAGCGCCGGGACAGTTCCTTACGAGCAGTACTTC.

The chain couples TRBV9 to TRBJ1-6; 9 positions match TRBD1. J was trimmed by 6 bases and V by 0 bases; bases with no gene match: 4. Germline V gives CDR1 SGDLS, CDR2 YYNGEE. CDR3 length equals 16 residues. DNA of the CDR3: TGTGCCAGCAGCGTAGACCCGGGACAGGGTAATTCACCCCTCCACTTT. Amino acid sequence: CASSVDPGQGNSPLHF. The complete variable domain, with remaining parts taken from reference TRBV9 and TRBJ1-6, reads DSGVTQTPKHLITATGQRVTLRCSPRSGDLSVYWYQQSLDQGLQFLIQYYNGEERAKGNILERFSAQQFPDLHSELNLSSLELGDSALYFCASSVDPGQGNSPLHFGNGTRLTVT.

CDR3 DNA: TGTGCCAGCCGCACCAAGGGGGCGCGATATGGCTACACCTTC. This gives the protein CASRTKGARYGYTF. The chain joins TRBV5-4 to TRBJ1-2; 7 bases agree with TRBD1. Germline loops: CDR1 SGHNT, CDR2 YYREEE (reference sequence). CDR3 length equals 14 residues. V lost 7 bases, J lost 5 bases, and 11 bases stayed unmatched.

The CDR3: CAWNSGPTSYNEQFF. The CDR3 DNA reads TGTGCCTGGAATAGCGGTCCCACCTCTTACAATGAGCAGTTCTTC. The chain uses TRBV30 and TRBJ2-1, with D tentatively TRBD2 (6 bases). The germline V and J ends were trimmed by 4 bases and 4 bases, with 17 bases remaining between them. Germline V CDR1 and CDR2: GTSNPN, SVGIG (reference sequence). CDR3 length: 15 amino acids.

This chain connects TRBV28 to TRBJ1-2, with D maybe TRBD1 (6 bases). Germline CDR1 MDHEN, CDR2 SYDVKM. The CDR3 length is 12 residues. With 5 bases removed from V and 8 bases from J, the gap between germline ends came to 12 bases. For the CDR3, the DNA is TGTGCCAGCAGTGACAGGTGGGGGGGCTACACCTTC. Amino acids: CASSDRWGGYTF.

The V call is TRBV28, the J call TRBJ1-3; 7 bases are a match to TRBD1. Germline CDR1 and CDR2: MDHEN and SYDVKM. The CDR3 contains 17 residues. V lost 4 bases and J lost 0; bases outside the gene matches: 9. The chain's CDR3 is CASSSHTGVPSGNTIYF. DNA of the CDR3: TGTGCCAGCAGTTCCCATACAGGGGTCCCCTCTGGAAACACCATATATTTT.

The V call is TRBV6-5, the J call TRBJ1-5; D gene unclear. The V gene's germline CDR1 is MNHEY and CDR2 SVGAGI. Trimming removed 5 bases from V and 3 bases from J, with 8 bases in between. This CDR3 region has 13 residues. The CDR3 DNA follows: TGTGCCAGCAGTCGTGACAACAATCAGCCCCAGCATTTT. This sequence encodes CASSRDNNQPQHF.

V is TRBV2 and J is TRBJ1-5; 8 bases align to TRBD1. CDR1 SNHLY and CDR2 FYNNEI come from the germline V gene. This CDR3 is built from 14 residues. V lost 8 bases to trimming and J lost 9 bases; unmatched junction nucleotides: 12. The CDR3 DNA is TGTGCCAGCGGGGACAGGTTCATGTTTTCGCCCCAGCATTTT. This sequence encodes CASGDRFMFSPQHF.

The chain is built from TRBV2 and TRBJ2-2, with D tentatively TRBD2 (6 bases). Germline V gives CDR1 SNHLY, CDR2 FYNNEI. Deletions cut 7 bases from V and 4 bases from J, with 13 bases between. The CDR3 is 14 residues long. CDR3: CASTPVGGTGELFF. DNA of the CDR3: TGTGCCAGCACCCCGGTGGGGGGCACCGGGGAGCTGTTTTTT. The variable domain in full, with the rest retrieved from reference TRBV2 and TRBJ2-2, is EPEVTQTPSHQVTQMGQEVILRCVPISNHLYFYWYRQILGQKVEFLVSFYNNEISEKSEIFDDQFSVERPDGSNFTLKIRSTKLEDSAMYFCASTPVGGTGELFFGEGSRLTVL.

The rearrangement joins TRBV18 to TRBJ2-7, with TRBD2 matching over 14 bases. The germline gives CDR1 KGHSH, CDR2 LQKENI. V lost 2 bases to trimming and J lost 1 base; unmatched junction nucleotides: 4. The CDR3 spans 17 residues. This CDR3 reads CASSPGTSGSRSYEQYF. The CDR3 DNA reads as TGTGCCAGCTCACCAGGGACTAGCGGGAGTCGGTCCTACGAGCAGTACTTC.

The CDR3 DNA is TGTGCCTGGAGACCGAGCGGGACCCCCTACAATGAGCAGTTCTTC. Amino acid sequence: CAWRPSGTPYNEQFF. The chain has TRBV30 and TRBJ2-1, with 7 bases identical to TRBD2. The CDR3 has 15 residues. With 3 bases clipped from V and 2 bases from J, the junction kept 7 bases outside the gene matches. CDR1 and CDR2 from the germline V gene are GTSNPN and SVGIG (reference sequence).

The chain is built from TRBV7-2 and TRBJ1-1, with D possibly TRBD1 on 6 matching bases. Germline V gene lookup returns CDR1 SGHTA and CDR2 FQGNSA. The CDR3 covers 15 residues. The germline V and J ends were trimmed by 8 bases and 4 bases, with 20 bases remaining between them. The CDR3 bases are TGTGCCAGCGCCTTAAACTGGGGGGGCAGCACTGAAGCTTTCTTT. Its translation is CASALNWGGSTEAFF.